These 21 T cell receptor beta chains share one sample of origin, sequenced in a study of shared clonotypes between healthy human individuals. Data came from immunoSEQ multiplex PCR; TCRdb stores just in-frame clones and leaves some out. The sample yields around 1.4 million clones, around 98.5% seen once. Source material: naive CD4+ T cells sorted from blood. Subset of the sample: CD45RA+ positively selected. Source of these receptors: a man younger than 40 in good health.

As DNA, the CDR3 is TGTGCCAGCTCTCAGGGGGAGGGTGAAGCTTTCTTT. Its translation is CASSQGEGEAFF. The chain has TRBV18 and TRBJ1-1, with TRBD1 identical over 7 bases. The germline V gene has CDR1 KGHSH and CDR2 LQKENI. With 6 bases clipped from V and 7 bases from J, the junction kept 5 bases outside the gene matches. The CDR3 runs 12 residues.

The J gene is TRBJ2-1, the V gene TRBV19, with TRBD2 matching 7 bases. There are 14 residues in the CDR3. V dropped 3 bases and J dropped 5; count of bases not matched to a gene: 4. Germline V gives CDR1 LNHDA, CDR2 SQIVND (reference sequence). The CDR3: CASSIVLADNEQFF. The CDR3 coding sequence is TGTGCCAGTAGTATCGTTCTAGCGGACAATGAGCAGTTCTTC.

This clone was seen once. Different DNA sequences within this sample yield the same CDR3. The DNA of the CDR3 is TGTGCCAGCAGTTACTCGGGTAGTGGAAACACCATATATTTT. As protein: CASSYSGSGNTIYF. The chain is built from TRBV6-5 and TRBJ1-3; no clear D gene. Germline V CDR1 and CDR2: MNHEY, SVGAGI. V lost 0 bases to trimming and J lost 3 bases, with 6 bases between them. The CDR3 runs 14 residues.

The V call is TRBV19, the J call TRBJ1-2; 9 positions match TRBD1. The V gene's germline CDR1 is LNHDA and CDR2 SQIVND (reference sequence). V was clipped by 6 bases and J by 8 bases; unmatched bases: 10. The CDR3 extends over 14 amino acids. CDR3: CASSPQGALGGYTF. The DNA of the CDR3 is TGTGCCAGTAGCCCACAGGGGGCCTTGGGGGGCTACACCTTC.

The gene calls are TRBV4-3 and TRBJ2-1; D not certain. Germline-derived CDR1 and CDR2 are LGHNA and YSLEER. Trimming pared 0 bases from V and 10 bases from J, leaving 10 bases between. The CDR3 is 13 amino acids. CDR3 in amino acids: CASSQDRLSEQFF. CDR3 coding DNA: TGCGCCAGCAGCCAAGATAGGTTATCCGAGCAGTTCTTC.

The chain combines TRBV30 with TRBJ1-5; possibly TRBD1 for D (6 bases). The germline CDR1 and CDR2 sequences are GTSNPN and SVGIG (reference sequence). Trimming removed 3 bases from V and 7 bases from J, with 13 bases in between. This CDR3 region has 13 residues. CDR3 in DNA: TGTGCCTGGAGACCAGGGGCCGGGCAGCCCCAGCATTTT. Translating gives CAWRPGAGQPQHF.

J is TRBJ2-5 and V is TRBV9, with D possibly being TRBD1 or TRBD2 (6 bases each). The CDR3 is made up of 15 amino acids. V lost 0 bases and J lost 6, with 15 bases in between. Germline V gives CDR1 SGDLS, CDR2 YYNGEE. As DNA, the CDR3 is TGTGCCAGCAGCGTAGCTACGCGGGACACACAGACCCAGTACTTC. It encodes CASSVATRDTQTQYF.

The V and J genes are TRBV7-8 and TRBJ2-6; possible D gene TRBD2, 6 bases. Germline values: CDR1 SGHVS, CDR2 FQNEAQ. The CDR3 has 17 amino acids. The V and J ends lost 4 bases and 1 base respectively, with 14 bases between them. CDR3 DNA sequence: TGTGCCAGCAGCTCTACGATGCGGGGTTCTGGGGCCAACGTCCTGACTTTC. This gives the protein CASSSTMRGSGANVLTF.

The chain uses TRBV10-3 and TRBJ2-7, with unresolved D. V lost 6 bases and J 6 bases, leaving 15 bases between the germline ends. In germline, CDR1 is ENHRY, CDR2 SYGVKD. CDR3 length: 13 amino acids. CDR3 amino acids: CAISDPPRAEQYF. CDR3 DNA sequence: TGTGCCATCAGCGACCCCCCCCGGGCCGAGCAGTACTTC.

This rearrangement joins TRBV29-1 to TRBJ2-1; 7 nucleotides agree with TRBD2. CDR1 SQVTM and CDR2 ANQGSEA come from the germline V gene. V shed 4 bases and J 8 bases; nucleotides not matched to a gene: 11. The CDR3 extends over 14 amino acids. The CDR3 is CSVVMTRTRDEQFF. As DNA, the CDR3 is TGCAGCGTTGTTATGACTAGGACTAGGGATGAGCAGTTCTTC.

Of note for this clone: This same CDR3 is encoded by further DNA sequences in the sample. The V call is TRBV9, the J call TRBJ2-3; D unclear. CDR3 size: 14 residues. The V end was cut by 0 bases, the J end by 0 bases, with 5 bases between. Germline V CDR1 and CDR2: SGDLS, YYNGEE. The CDR3 DNA sequence: TGTGCCAGCAGCGTAGCACTTAGCACAGATACGCAGTATTTT. It encodes CASSVALSTDTQYF.

The rearrangement uses TRBV9 and TRBJ1-1; TRBD1 aligns across 10 bases. Germline values: CDR1 SGDLS, CDR2 YYNGEE. V trimming: 4 bases; J trimming: 0 bases; junction bases outside the gene matches: 9. CDR3 length: 17 amino acids. The CDR3 loop reads CASSRQGAPNMNTEAFF. The CDR3 nucleotides are TGTGCCAGCAGCCGACAGGGGGCACCTAATATGAACACTGAAGCTTTCTTT.

A word on this clone: The sample holds other DNA sequences that translate to the same CDR3. The gene calls are TRBV27 and TRBJ2-7; D is perhaps TRBD1 (6 bases). The CDR3 spans 14 residues. The V gene lost 5 bases and the J gene lost 2 bases, with 13 bases spanning the gap. The germline V gene has CDR1 MNHEY and CDR2 SMNVEV (reference sequence). For the CDR3, the DNA is TGTGCCAGCAGTCCACAGGGCCTACCCTACGAGCAGTACTTC. It yields the protein CASSPQGLPYEQYF.

CDR3 in DNA: TGCAGCCAAACCGGGACAATTCGCAATGAGCAGTTCTTC. Encoded protein: CSQTGTIRNEQFF. The chain links TRBV29-1 to TRBJ2-1; tentative D call: TRBD1 (6 bases). Germline CDR1 SQVTM, CDR2 ANQGSEA. The length of the CDR3 is 13 residues. Trimming removed 8 bases from V and 6 bases from J, with 17 bases in between.

This chain connects TRBV6-1 to TRBJ2-2; unclear D gene. The germline gives CDR1 MNHNS, CDR2 SASEGT. V lost 0 bases to trimming and J lost 1 base, with 12 bases between them. The CDR3 spans 17 residues. The CDR3 protein is CASSEARLAGNTGELFF. The CDR3 region has the DNA TGTGCCAGCAGTGAAGCGCGTTTAGCAGGGAACACCGGGGAGCTGTTTTTT.

With respect to this clone: Other nucleotide sequences from this sample produce the same CDR3. The rearrangement links TRBV18 to TRBJ2-1, with 7 positions matching TRBD1. V shed 3 bases, J shed 10 bases, and the junction held 0 bases outside the gene matches. CDR1 is KGHSH and CDR2 is LQKENI in the germline V gene. The CDR3 runs to 11 residues. CDR3 sequence reads: CASSPTGEQFF. DNA for the CDR3: TGTGCCAGCTCACCGACAGGGGAGCAGTTCTTC.

V usage is TRBV6-5 and J usage is TRBJ2-2; D is possibly TRBD1 or TRBD2 (5 bases each). The CDR3 consists of 13 residues. The germline V gene encodes CDR1 MNHEY and CDR2 SVGAGI. Trimming left V 11 bases short and J 8 bases short, with 18 bases between. The CDR3 sequence is CAGATAPGGELFF. DNA of the CDR3: TGTGCCGGAGCGACAGCGCCGGGGGGGGAGCTGTTTTTT.

The rearrangement joins TRBV2 to TRBJ1-2, with D perhaps TRBD1 (5 bases). Trimming left V 9 bases short and J 11 bases short, with 22 bases between. Germline CDR1 is SNHLY and CDR2 is FYNNEI. There are 13 residues in the CDR3. The chain's CDR3 is CASTLGQVARYTF. Written as DNA, the CDR3 is TGTGCCAGTACCCTCGGACAAGTCGCAAGATACACCTTC.

CDR3 amino acids: CASWGDRLTDTQYF. As DNA, the CDR3 is TGTGCCAGCTGGGGGGACAGGCTCACAGATACGCAGTATTTT. This chain connects TRBV7-2 to TRBJ2-3; TRBD1 matches at 8 bases. CDR1 is SGHTA and CDR2 is FQGNSA in the germline V gene. V lost 8 bases, J lost 2 bases, and 6 bases stayed unmatched. The CDR3 is 14 residues long.

This sequence joins TRBV11-3 and TRBJ2-1; D gene uncertain. V shed 5 bases and J shed 10 bases, with 12 bases lying between them. This CDR3 contains 12 residues. Per germline, CDR1 SGHNT and CDR2 YENEEA. The CDR3 region is CASSVSSSEQFF. The DNA for the CDR3 is TGTGCCAGCAGCGTGTCCAGCTCCGAGCAGTTCTTC.

To note about this clone: The same CDR3 also results from other DNA sequences found in this sample. The chain joins TRBV5-6 to TRBJ1-5, with 7 bases lining up with TRBD1. Germline loops: CDR1 SGHDT, CDR2 YYEEEE. There are 14 residues in the CDR3. V shed 1 base and J 4 bases; nucleotides not matched to a gene: 2. CDR3 protein: CASSLTGVNQPQHF. CDR3 sequence (DNA): TGTGCCAGCAGCTTGACAGGGGTTAATCAGCCCCAGCATTTT.